A single sample gave rise to the 27 T cell receptor beta chains below, sequenced in a study of shared clonotypes between healthy human individuals. Some clones are missing from TCRdb's copy, which holds only in-frame ones; the method was immunoSEQ multiplex PCR. The data hold hundreds of thousands of clones, with 96% observed a single time. Sequencing was carried out using naive CD4+ T cells sorted from blood. Subset of the sample: CD45RA+ positively selected. All receptors derive from a woman between 25 and 40 years old in good health.

The CDR3 is CASSASSGTITAEQFF. CDR3 sequence (DNA): TGTGCCAGCAGCGCGAGTAGCGGGACAATAACGGCTGAGCAGTTCTTC. The V call is TRBV7-9, the J call TRBJ2-1; 8 nucleotides line up with TRBD2. Per germline, CDR1 SEHNR and CDR2 FQNEAQ (reference sequence). This CDR3 comprises 16 residues. J lost 9 bases, V lost 5 bases, and 15 bases had no gene match.

The chain recombines TRBV30 with TRBJ2-1; no firm D call. V was shortened by 0 bases and J by 12 bases, with 12 bases between the two germline ends. Germline-derived CDR1 and CDR2 are GTSNPN and SVGIG (reference sequence). The CDR3 spans 12 residues. The CDR3, as DNA: TGTGCCTGGAGTGTGTGGGGTTGGGGGCAGTTCTTC. It encodes CAWSVWGWGQFF. Variable domain in full (rest from reference TRBV30 and TRBJ2-1): SQTIHQWPATLVQPVGSPLSLECTVEGTSNPNLYWYRQAAGRGLQLLFYSVGIGQISSEVPQNLSASRPQDRQFILSSKKLLLSDSGFYLCAWSVWGWGQFFGPGTRLTVL.

This rearrangement joins TRBV18 to TRBJ2-1; 7 positions agree with TRBD2. The V and J ends lost 2 bases and 6 bases, in that order; junction bases with no gene match: 7. CDR3 length equals 15 residues. CDR1 is KGHSH and CDR2 is LQKENI in the germline V gene. CDR3 sequence reads: CASSPGLELTNEQFF. CDR3 nucleotide sequence: TGTGCCAGCTCACCAGGACTAGAACTAACCAATGAGCAGTTCTTC.

V and J are TRBV6-6 and TRBJ2-7; the match to TRBD1 covers 7 bases. V dropped 5 bases and J dropped 2; count of bases not matched to a gene: 6. Germline values: CDR1 MNHNY, CDR2 SVGAGI (reference sequence). The CDR3 is made up of 14 amino acids. The CDR3 nucleotides are TGTGCCAGCAGTACCCCCGGGACAGCCTACGAGCAGTACTTC. Encoded protein: CASSTPGTAYEQYF.

CDR3 residues: CASRSGTTFYNEQFF. The DNA of the CDR3 is TGTGCCAGCAGGTCCGGGACTACCTTTTACAATGAGCAGTTCTTC. This chain connects TRBV7-3 to TRBJ2-1; 7 nucleotides line up with TRBD2. The length of the CDR3 is 15 residues. V lost 6 bases, J lost 4 bases, and 9 bases stayed unmatched. Germline-derived CDR1 and CDR2 are SGHTA and FQGTGA.

The V and J genes are TRBV5-1 and TRBJ2-7, with D unclear. CDR3 length: 13 residues. CDR1 is SGHRS and CDR2 is YFSETQ in the germline V gene. V lost 0 bases, J lost 4 bases, and 8 bases lay in between. CDR3 coding DNA: TGCGCCAGCAGCTTGGTCCAATCGTACGAGCAGTACTTC. Translated, it gives CASSLVQSYEQYF.

The gene calls are TRBV7-9 and TRBJ1-6, with 7 bases lining up with TRBD1. V lost 1 base, J lost 2 bases, and 11 bases stayed unmatched. This CDR3 contains 19 residues. From germline, CDR1 is SEHNR and CDR2 FQNEAQ (reference sequence). CDR3 sequence: CASSLDGGRGSAYNSPLHF. CDR3 coding DNA: TGTGCCAGCAGCTTAGATGGAGGCAGGGGGTCGGCCTATAATTCACCCCTCCACTTT. Drawing the rest from reference TRBV7-9 and TRBJ1-6, the complete variable domain is DTGVSQNPRHKITKRGQNVTFRCDPISEHNRLYWYRQTLGQGPEFLTYFQNEAQLEKSRLLSDRFSAERPKGSFSTLEIQRTEQGDSAMYLCASSLDGGRGSAYNSPLHFGNGTRLTVT.

The chain links TRBV10-1 to TRBJ1-5; D gene unclear. The V and J ends lost 7 bases and 5 bases respectively, with 9 bases between them. The CDR3 is made up of 12 amino acids. Germline CDR1 WNHNN, CDR2 SYGVQD (reference sequence). The CDR3 DNA is TGCGCCAGCAAGGCCCTCCATCAGCCCCAGCATTTT. It codes for CASKALHQPQHF.

V usage is TRBV18 and J usage is TRBJ1-3; D gene unclear. Germline V gene lookup returns CDR1 KGHSH and CDR2 LQKENI. The CDR3 length is 15 residues. Trimming pared 3 bases from V and 4 bases from J, leaving 13 bases between. CDR3 loop: CASSPTESQGNTIYF. CDR3 in DNA: TGTGCCAGCTCACCTACAGAGTCACAGGGAAACACCATATATTTT.

Concerning this clone: Because it lacks the conserved phenylalanine or tryptophan at the end, this CDR3 is likely a read error. The DNA is left out, because the CDR3 cannot be placed on it with certainty; the CDR3 is given as TCRdb lists it. This chain uses TRBV28 with TRBJ2-2; the DNA was not used to check the table's D call, TRBD1. The germline gives CDR1 MDHEN, CDR2 SYDVKM. The CDR3 numbers 12 amino acids, ends counted. CDR3 in amino acids: CASRVSGRRGRR.

The V and J genes are TRBV6-9 and TRBJ2-1, with a tentative D call TRBD1 (5 bases). Germline V gene lookup returns CDR1 MNHGY and CDR2 SVAAGI. CDR3 size: 14 residues. With 8 bases removed from V and 10 bases from J, the gap between germline ends came to 21 bases. CDR3 sequence (DNA): TGTGCCAGCCCGGCGCCGTTAACAGGACGGGAGCAGTTCTTC. Protein: CASPAPLTGREQFF.

V usage is TRBV5-6 and J usage is TRBJ1-2, with D unresolved. The CDR3 loop spans 13 amino acids. V lost 0 bases and J lost 5, with 8 bases in between. In germline, CDR1 is SGHDT, CDR2 YYEEEE. CDR3 DNA: TGTGCCAGCAGCTTGGAAGGATATTATGGCTACACCTTC. This encodes CASSLEGYYGYTF.

This clone was detected only once. The chain recombines TRBV18 with TRBJ1-5, with unresolved D. V was clipped by 3 bases and J by 4 bases, with 10 bases between them. CDR1 and CDR2 from the germline V gene are KGHSH and LQKENI. This CDR3 is built from 14 residues. The DNA for the CDR3 is TGTGCCAGCTCACCCTCCCAGAATAATCAGCCCCAGCATTTT. Amino acid sequence: CASSPSQNNQPQHF.

This chain connects TRBV15 to TRBJ2-1, with 7 positions matching TRBD2. Germline values: CDR1 LNHNV, CDR2 YYDKDF (reference sequence). J lost 4 bases, V lost 5 bases, and 17 bases had no gene match. CDR3 length equals 18 residues. The CDR3 coding sequence is TGTGCCACCAGCCGACTGGCGGGAGCCAGCTCTTTTTACAATGAGCAGTTCTTC. It encodes CATSRLAGASSFYNEQFF.

The V and J genes are TRBV15 and TRBJ2-3; D gene ambiguous. V was shortened by 9 bases and J by 0 bases, with 13 bases between the two germline ends. In germline, CDR1 is LNHNV, CDR2 YYDKDF (reference sequence). The CDR3 runs to 14 residues. The CDR3 loop reads CATNGRASTDTQYF. CDR3 in DNA: TGTGCCACGAACGGACGGGCTAGCACAGATACGCAGTATTTT.

The chain joins TRBV11-2 to TRBJ2-7; TRBD2 matches 11 bases. The CDR3 contains 14 residues. V was clipped by 1 base and J by 5 bases; unmatched bases: 1. The germline V gene encodes CDR1 SGHAT and CDR2 FQNNGV. This chain's CDR3 is CASSLVLAGDEQYF. CDR3 bases: TGTGCCAGCAGCTTAGTACTAGCGGGAGACGAGCAGTACTTC.

This clone was seen only once. The chain is built from TRBV4-2 and TRBJ1-4, with 7 positions matching TRBD1. The CDR3 covers 15 residues. Germline trimming cut 3 bases from V and 8 bases from J; bases unmatched to any gene: 9. CDR1 is LGHNA, CDR2 YNFKEQ, per germline. The CDR3 DNA reads TGTGCCAGCAGCCATACAGACAGGGTCGAAGAAAAACTGTTTTTT. Its translation is CASSHTDRVEEKLFF.

V is TRBV10-1 and J is TRBJ2-2; D may be TRBD1 (6 bases). Germline V CDR1 and CDR2: WNHNN, SYGVQD (reference sequence). With 0 bases removed from V and 3 bases from J, the gap between germline ends came to 20 bases. The length of the CDR3 is 19 residues. The CDR3 coding sequence is TGCGCCAGCAGTGAGTCCGGACCCTTTAGGGCAGGGGACACCGGGGAGCTGTTTTTT. The encoded protein is CASSESGPFRAGDTGELFF.

This clone appeared once. The V and J genes are TRBV18 and TRBJ1-5; perhaps TRBD1 as D (5 bases). CDR1 and CDR2 from the germline V gene are KGHSH and LQKENI. Trimming took 8 bases from V and 5 from J, leaving 19 bases between them. The CDR3 runs to 15 residues. DNA for the CDR3: TGTGCCAGCACAGGACCAGATCAGGGACATCAGCCCCAGCATTTT. This codes for CASTGPDQGHQPQHF.

This chain uses TRBV29-1 with TRBJ1-2; maybe TRBD1 (6 bases). This CDR3 contains 13 residues. Trimming removed 7 bases at V and 3 bases at J, with 15 bases between. Germline CDR1 SQVTM, CDR2 ANQGSEA. CDR3 loop: CSAPGDTYYGYTF. The CDR3 nucleotides are TGCAGCGCCCCTGGGGACACTTACTATGGCTACACCTTC.

The gene calls are TRBV7-8 and TRBJ2-2; no definite D call. The CDR3 runs 16 residues. V was shortened by 1 base and J by 0 bases, with 9 bases between the two germline ends. From germline, CDR1 is SGHVS and CDR2 FQNEAQ. The CDR3, as DNA: TGTGCCAGCAGCTTAGTCCGGATAGCGAACACCGGGGAGCTGTTTTTT. Amino acid sequence: CASSLVRIANTGELFF. Together with reference TRBV7-8 and TRBJ2-2, the CDR3 gives the full variable domain: GAGVSQSPRYKVAKRGQDVALRCDPISGHVSLFWYQQALGQGPEFLTYFQNEAQLDKSGLPSDRFFAERPEGSVSTLKIQRTQQEDSAVYLCASSLVRIANTGELFFGEGSRLTVL.

This chain links TRBV6-6 with TRBJ2-7, with TRBD2 identical over 8 bases. V gave up 10 bases and J gave up 0 bases; unmatched junction bases: 5. CDR1 and CDR2 from the germline V gene are MNHNY and SVGAGI (reference sequence). The CDR3 has 13 residues. The CDR3 bases are TGTGCCACGTATAGCGGGATCTCCTACGAGCAGTACTTC. It specifies CATYSGISYEQYF.

CDR3 DNA sequence: TGTGCCAGCAGCCCAGGGCACTACACTGAAGCTTTCTTT. Translating it yields CASSPGHYTEAFF. This chain connects TRBV28 to TRBJ1-1; TRBD1 is a possible D gene (5 bases). The V gene lost 6 bases and the J gene lost 3 bases, with 11 bases spanning the gap. The CDR3 runs to 13 residues. Germline CDR1 and CDR2: MDHEN and SYDVKM.

As to this clone: Other DNA sequences in the same sample also yield this CDR3. V usage is TRBV6-5 and J usage is TRBJ1-2; the match to TRBD1 covers 10 bases. Losses at the gene ends were 5 bases for V and 2 bases for J; bases not matched to a gene: 2. Germline CDR1 reads MNHEY; CDR2 reads SVGAGI. CDR3 length: 14 amino acids. The CDR3 spells CASSRDRGNYGYTF. CDR3 DNA sequence: TGTGCCAGCAGTAGGGACAGGGGAAACTATGGCTACACCTTC.

This sequence joins TRBV28 and TRBJ2-4; TRBD1 matches 10 bases. Germline assignment: CDR1 MDHEN and CDR2 SYDVKM. CDR3 length: 13 amino acids. Unmatched junction bases numbered 1, after V lost 8 bases and J lost 3 bases. CDR3 protein: CASRDRGKNIQYF. As DNA, the CDR3 is TGTGCCAGCCGGGACAGGGGCAAAAACATTCAGTACTTC. The variable domain in full, with the rest retrieved from reference TRBV28 and TRBJ2-4, is DVKVTQSSRYLVKRTGEKVFLECVQDMDHENMFWYRQDPGLGLRLIYFSYDVKMKEKGDIPEGYSVSREKKERFSLILESASTNQTSMYLCASRDRGKNIQYFGAGTRLSVL.

This clone was picked up one time. A read error may produce the germline difference seen at one junction end. V gene TRBV5-1 combines with J gene TRBJ2-1, with TRBD1 identical over 8 bases. Germline V gene sequence: CDR1 SGHRS, CDR2 YFSETQ. CDR3 length: 12 amino acids. CDR3 DNA sequence: TGCGCCAGCAGCTTCGACAGGGGATGGGAGGTCTTC. This sequence encodes CASSFDRGWEVF.

The V call is TRBV19, the J call TRBJ2-7, with D tentatively TRBD2 (6 bases). CDR3 length: 14 residues. Trimming removed 4 bases at V and 3 bases at J, with 13 bases between. Germline V CDR1 and CDR2: LNHDA, SQIVND (reference sequence). The CDR3 DNA is TGTGCCAGTAGTACGAGGACGGGAGACTACGAGCAGTACTTC. Residues: CASSTRTGDYEQYF. Complete variable domain (other parts from reference TRBV19 and TRBJ2-7): DGGITQSPKYLFRKEGQNVTLSCEQNLNHDAMYWYRQDPGQGLRLIYYSQIVNDFQKGDIAEGYSVSREKKESFPLTVTSAQKNPTAFYLCASSTRTGDYEQYFGPGTRLTVT.